These 24 T cell receptor beta chains share one sample of origin, sequenced in a study of T cells in tuberculosis. Sequencing was performed with immunoSEQ multiplex PCR; in TCRdb, only in-frame clones are kept and a portion is missing. The sample lists roughly 35,000 clones; more than 85% were seen once. What was sequenced was PBMCs. Every receptor here comes from a donor between 5 and 29 years old with latent tuberculosis or without tuberculosis infection.

The gene calls are TRBV11-2 and TRBJ1-1, with a weak D call TRBD1 (6 bases). The CDR3 runs 15 residues. Trimming removed 2 bases at V and 2 bases at J, with 12 bases between. CDR1 SGHAT and CDR2 FQNNGV come from the germline V gene. Here the CDR3 reads CASSLRARGNTEAFF. The CDR3 coding sequence is TGTGCCAGCAGCTTACGTGCCAGGGGAAACACTGAAGCTTTCTTT.

The CDR3 DNA reads as TGTGCCAGCAGGGAGGGACTAGCGGTTTTCTACGAGCAGTACTTC. Protein product: CASREGLAVFYEQYF. V and J are TRBV27 and TRBJ2-7; TRBD2 aligns across 11 bases. Per the germline V gene, CDR1 is MNHEY and CDR2 is SMNVEV (reference sequence). J gave up 3 bases and V 6 bases, and 7 bases lay outside the gene matches. The CDR3 loop spans 15 amino acids.

The rearrangement joins TRBV28 to TRBJ1-2; no firm D call. The CDR3 contains 15 residues. Trimming pared 5 bases from V and 7 bases from J, leaving 20 bases between. CDR1 is MDHEN, CDR2 SYDVKM, per germline. As DNA, the CDR3 is TGTGCCAGCAGTCCCCTATCACGGTTTATATCTGGCTACACCTTC. Translating it yields CASSPLSRFISGYTF.

J is TRBJ2-4 and V is TRBV11-2, with D perhaps matching TRBD1 (7 bases). CDR3 length: 18 residues. V was trimmed by 4 bases and J by 0 bases, leaving 19 bases between them. Germline CDR1 and CDR2: SGHAT and FQNNGV. This chain's CDR3 is CASSSPSSGGLAKNIQYF. The CDR3 DNA is TGTGCCAGCAGCTCCCCATCTTCAGGGGGACTAGCCAAAAACATTCAGTACTTC.

This clone was observed once. This chain joins TRBV4-3 and TRBJ1-6; D gene unclear. Trimming stripped 0 bases from V and 11 bases from J, with 11 bases between. The CDR3 is 14 amino acids. Germline V gives CDR1 LGHNA, CDR2 YSLEER. CDR3 in DNA: TGCGCCAGCAGCCAAGATACAATGCTGGCACCCCTCCACTTT. Protein product: CASSQDTMLAPLHF.

The J gene is TRBJ1-5, the V gene TRBV19, with 7 positions matching TRBD1. This CDR3 contains 16 residues. V trimming: 5 bases; J trimming: 2 bases; junction bases outside the gene matches: 9. Germline-derived CDR1 and CDR2 are LNHDA and SQIVND (reference sequence). The CDR3: CASSGMEDRRNQPQHF. For the CDR3, the DNA is TGTGCCAGTAGTGGAATGGAGGACAGGCGCAATCAGCCCCAGCATTTT.

The chain links TRBV28 to TRBJ1-6, with 8 nucleotides matching TRBD1. From germline, CDR1 is MDHEN and CDR2 SYDVKM. CDR3 length equals 15 residues. V was clipped by 6 bases and J by 10 bases; unmatched bases: 11. CDR3 in DNA: TGTGCCAGCAGCCCGAGACAGGGGCCGAGGTCACCCCTCCACTTT. This translates into CASSPRQGPRSPLHF.

The chain couples TRBV7-8 to TRBJ2-3, with 11 bases matching TRBD2. Germline V lookup: CDR1 SGHVS, CDR2 FQNEAQ. J was trimmed by 2 bases and V by 5 bases; bases with no gene match: 6. The CDR3 covers 16 residues. This CDR3 is CASSHRLAGPTDTQYF. The CDR3 nucleotides read TGTGCCAGCAGCCACCGACTAGCGGGACCCACAGATACGCAGTATTTT.

The chain uses TRBV2 and TRBJ1-6; D is perhaps TRBD1 (5 bases). CDR1 is SNHLY, CDR2 FYNNEI, per germline. The CDR3 totals 18 residues. V was clipped by 1 base and J by 7 bases, with 20 bases between them. The CDR3 region has the DNA TGTGCCAGCAGTGAAGGTGTTGGGGGGGGAGGGAAAAATTCACCCCTCCACTTT. Amino acids: CASSEGVGGGGKNSPLHF.

The chain couples TRBV4-3 to TRBJ2-1, with 7 bases identical to TRBD2. Per the germline V gene, CDR1 is LGHNA and CDR2 is YSLEER. The CDR3 is made up of 16 amino acids. V shed 3 bases, J shed 5 bases, and the junction held 10 bases outside the gene matches. The CDR3 nucleotides are TGCGCCAGCAGCCACCGAAATCAAGCGGGGCACAATGAGCAGTTCTTC. This gives the protein CASSHRNQAGHNEQFF.

The chain links TRBV29-1 to TRBJ1-3; no definite D call. The CDR3 has 12 residues. Germline V gene lookup returns CDR1 SQVTM and CDR2 ANQGSEA. V lost 4 bases and J lost 1, with 5 bases in between. CDR3 DNA: TGCAGCGTTGTTCCGTCTGGAAACACCATATATTTT. Its translation is CSVVPSGNTIYF.

The genes are TRBV5-1 and TRBJ2-1; TRBD1 might be the D (6 bases). The CDR3 runs to 16 residues. Trimming removed 2 bases at V and 1 base at J, with 13 bases between. Germline CDR1 and CDR2: SGHRS and YFSETQ. CDR3 nucleotide sequence: TGCGCCAGCAGCTTCGCGGCAGGGGTGTCCTACAATGAGCAGTTCTTC. This codes for CASSFAAGVSYNEQFF.

The chain recombines TRBV5-1 with TRBJ2-5, with 10 bases fitting TRBD1. The CDR3 runs to 16 residues. J lost 4 bases, V lost 0 bases, and 6 bases had no gene match. Germline V gives CDR1 SGHRS, CDR2 YFSETQ. The CDR3 coding sequence is TGCGCCAGCAGCTTGGGGCGTGGACAGGGGGGAGAGACCCAGTACTTC. It yields the protein CASSLGRGQGGETQYF.

The CDR3 protein is CASTSQGLGEKLFF. In DNA form, the CDR3 reads TGTGCCAGCACATCTCAGGGGCTGGGTGAAAAACTGTTTTTT. The rearrangement uses TRBV7-9 and TRBJ1-4; TRBD1 might be the D (6 bases). The CDR3 is made up of 14 amino acids. Trimming pared 7 bases from V and 7 bases from J, leaving 16 bases between. Germline V gives CDR1 SEHNR, CDR2 FQNEAQ (reference sequence).

CDR3 loop: CASSLFPGGGKGEQYF. DNA of the CDR3: TGTGCCAGCAGCTTGTTTCCCGGAGGGGGCAAGGGAGAGCAGTACTTC. This sequence joins TRBV5-5 and TRBJ2-7; tentative D call: TRBD1 (7 bases). The CDR3 totals 16 residues. V was trimmed by 1 base and J by 7 bases, leaving 21 bases between them. Germline V CDR1 and CDR2: SGHKS, YYEKEE (reference sequence).

V is TRBV4-2 and J is TRBJ1-2; D not resolved. Germline V gene data show CDR1 as LGHNA and CDR2 as YNFKEQ. The CDR3 totals 13 residues. V gave up 5 bases and J gave up 4 bases, with 11 bases separating them. In nucleotides, the CDR3 is TGTGCCAGCAGCGGCAGGCACGTCTATGGCTACACCTTC. Translated: CASSGRHVYGYTF.

In this sample, this clone turned up once. V and J are TRBV6-5 and TRBJ2-7; 7 bases agree with TRBD1. The CDR3 is 14 residues long. Trimming at V came to 8 bases and at J to 1 base, leaving 8 bases not matched to a gene. Looked up from germline, CDR1 is MNHEY and CDR2 is SVGAGI. CDR3 nucleotides: TGTGCCAGCCGACGGACAGGTCTTTCCTACGAGCAGTACTTC. It encodes CASRRTGLSYEQYF.

J is TRBJ2-7 and V is TRBV4-2; D gene unclear. Trimming took off 0 bases at V and 5 bases at J, with 11 bases between the two ends. The length of the CDR3 is 14 residues. The germline CDR1 and CDR2 sequences are LGHNA and YNFKEQ. The CDR3 protein is CASSQETQPHEQYF. For the CDR3, the DNA is TGTGCCAGCAGCCAAGAGACTCAGCCGCACGAGCAGTACTTC.

V and J are TRBV9 and TRBJ1-3; 10 nucleotides line up with TRBD1. V shed 4 bases and J 7 bases; nucleotides not matched to a gene: 8. Germline V gene sequence: CDR1 SGDLS, CDR2 YYNGEE. This CDR3 is 15 amino acids long. The CDR3: CASSPRQGAWNTIYF. Here the CDR3 DNA reads TGTGCCAGCAGCCCTCGACAGGGGGCATGGAACACCATATATTTT.

The chain couples TRBV30 to TRBJ1-5; 8 bases are a match to TRBD1. The CDR3 extends over 17 amino acids. J was trimmed by 7 bases and V by 2 bases; bases with no gene match: 16. The germline V gene has CDR1 GTSNPN and CDR2 SVGIG (reference sequence). CDR3 sequence: CAWSQSPRGLRGQPQHF. DNA of the CDR3: TGTGCCTGGAGTCAAAGCCCCAGGGGGCTGAGAGGCCAGCCCCAGCATTTT.

CDR3: CASREDRGSLFSGANVLTF. CDR3 sequence (DNA): TGCGCCAGCAGGGAGGACAGGGGGAGCCTATTCTCTGGGGCCAACGTCCTGACTTTC. The chain employs TRBV5-1 and TRBJ2-6, with 10 nucleotides matching TRBD1. The junction had 11 bases not matched to a gene; V was cut back by 5 bases and J by 0 bases. Germline V CDR1 and CDR2: SGHRS, YFSETQ. The CDR3 sequence is 19 residues long.

The chain recombines TRBV6-1 with TRBJ2-7, with 12 nucleotides matching TRBD2. In germline, CDR1 is MNHNS, CDR2 SASEGT. The CDR3 is made up of 15 amino acids. The V gene end was trimmed by 4 bases and the J gene end by 12 bases; junction bases not matched to a gene: 13. The CDR3 reads CASSGPGTSGRTTYF. The CDR3 region has the DNA TGTGCCAGCAGTGGCCCGGGGACTAGCGGGCGTACGACGTACTTC.

The V gene is TRBV18, the J gene TRBJ2-5, with 7 nucleotides matching TRBD1. This CDR3 comprises 14 residues. V gave up 3 bases and J gave up 1 base; unmatched junction bases: 2. Germline V gene sequence: CDR1 KGHSH, CDR2 LQKENI. CDR3 bases: TGTGCCAGCTCACCGGGACAGACCCAAGAGACCCAGTACTTC. The encoded protein is CASSPGQTQETQYF.

V and J are TRBV6-6 and TRBJ2-6, with 7 bases lining up with TRBD1. The CDR3 sequence is 15 residues long. V lost 7 bases to trimming and J lost 1 base; unmatched junction nucleotides: 4. Germline V gene sequence: CDR1 MNHNY, CDR2 SVGAGI (reference sequence). CDR3 in amino acids: CASIQGWSGANVLTF. As DNA, the CDR3 is TGTGCCAGCATACAGGGGTGGTCTGGGGCCAACGTCCTGACTTTC.